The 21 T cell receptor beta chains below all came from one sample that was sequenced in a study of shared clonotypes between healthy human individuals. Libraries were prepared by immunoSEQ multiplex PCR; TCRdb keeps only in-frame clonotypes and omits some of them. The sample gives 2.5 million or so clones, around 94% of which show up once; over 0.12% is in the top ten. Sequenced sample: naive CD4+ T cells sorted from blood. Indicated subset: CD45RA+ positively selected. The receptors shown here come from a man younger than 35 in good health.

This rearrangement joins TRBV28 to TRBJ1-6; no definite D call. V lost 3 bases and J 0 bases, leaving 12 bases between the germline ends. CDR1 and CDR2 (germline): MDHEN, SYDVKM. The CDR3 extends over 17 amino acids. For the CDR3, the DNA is TGTGCCAGCAGTTTTTCTGACCGGAGCTCCTATAATTCACCCCTCCACTTT. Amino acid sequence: CASSFSDRSSYNSPLHF.

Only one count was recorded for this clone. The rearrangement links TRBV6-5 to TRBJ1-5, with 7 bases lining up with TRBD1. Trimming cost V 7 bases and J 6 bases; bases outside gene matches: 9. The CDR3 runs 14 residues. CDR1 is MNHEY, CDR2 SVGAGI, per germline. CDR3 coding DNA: TGTGCCAGCATGTCGGCAGGGGGAGTTCAGCCCCAGCATTTT. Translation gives CASMSAGGVQPQHF.

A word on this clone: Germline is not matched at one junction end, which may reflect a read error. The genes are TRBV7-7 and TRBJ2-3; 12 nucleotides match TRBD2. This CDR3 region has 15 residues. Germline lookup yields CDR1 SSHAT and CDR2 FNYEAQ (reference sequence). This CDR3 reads CASSLAGGFTDTQYF. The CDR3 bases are TGTGCTAGCAGCCTAGCGGGGGGGTTCACAGATACGCAGTATTTT.

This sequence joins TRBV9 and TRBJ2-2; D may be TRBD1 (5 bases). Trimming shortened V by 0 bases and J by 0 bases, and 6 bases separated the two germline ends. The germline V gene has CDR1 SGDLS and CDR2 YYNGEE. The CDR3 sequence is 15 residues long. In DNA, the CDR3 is TGTGCCAGCAGCGTAGGCAGGGCGAACACCGGGGAGCTGTTTTTT. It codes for CASSVGRANTGELFF.

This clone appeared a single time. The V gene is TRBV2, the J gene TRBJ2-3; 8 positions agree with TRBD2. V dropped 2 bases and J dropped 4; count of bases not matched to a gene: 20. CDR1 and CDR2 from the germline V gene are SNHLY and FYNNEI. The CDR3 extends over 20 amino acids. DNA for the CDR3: TGTGCCAGCAGTGAAATGTCAAGGGTCTGGGCGGGAGGCGAGGCAGATACGCAGTATTTT. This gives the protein CASSEMSRVWAGGEADTQYF.

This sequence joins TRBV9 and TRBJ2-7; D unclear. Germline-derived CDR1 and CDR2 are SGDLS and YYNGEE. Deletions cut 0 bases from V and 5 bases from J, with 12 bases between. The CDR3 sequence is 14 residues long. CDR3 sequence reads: CASSVGHTLNEQYF. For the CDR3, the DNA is TGTGCCAGCAGCGTAGGGCACACCTTAAACGAGCAGTACTTC.

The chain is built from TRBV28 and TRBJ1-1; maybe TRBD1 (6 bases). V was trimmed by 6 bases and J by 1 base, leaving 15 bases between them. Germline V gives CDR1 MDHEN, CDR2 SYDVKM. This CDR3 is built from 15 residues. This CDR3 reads CASSPRGSGNTEAFF. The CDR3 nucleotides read TGTGCCAGCAGCCCCAGGGGTTCGGGGAACACTGAAGCTTTCTTT.

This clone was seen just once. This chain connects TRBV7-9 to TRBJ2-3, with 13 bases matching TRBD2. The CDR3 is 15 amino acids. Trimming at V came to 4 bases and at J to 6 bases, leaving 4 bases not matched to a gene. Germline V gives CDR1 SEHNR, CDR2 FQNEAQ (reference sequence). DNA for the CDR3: TGTGCCAGCAGCTGGGGACTAGCGGGGATCGATACGCAGTATTTT. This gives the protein CASSWGLAGIDTQYF.

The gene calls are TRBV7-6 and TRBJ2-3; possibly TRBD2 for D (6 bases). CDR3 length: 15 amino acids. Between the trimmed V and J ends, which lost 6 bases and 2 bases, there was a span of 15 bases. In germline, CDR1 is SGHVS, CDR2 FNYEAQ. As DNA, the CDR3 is TGTGCCAGCAGGGAGGGGCCCTTTCACACAGATACGCAGTATTTT. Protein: CASREGPFHTDTQYF.

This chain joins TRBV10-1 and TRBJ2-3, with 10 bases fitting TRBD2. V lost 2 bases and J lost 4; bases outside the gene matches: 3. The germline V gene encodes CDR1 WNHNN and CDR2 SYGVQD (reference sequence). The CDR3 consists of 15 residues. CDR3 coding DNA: TGCGCCAGCAGTGAGGCTAGCGGGAGTGCAGATACGCAGTATTTT. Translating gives CASSEASGSADTQYF.

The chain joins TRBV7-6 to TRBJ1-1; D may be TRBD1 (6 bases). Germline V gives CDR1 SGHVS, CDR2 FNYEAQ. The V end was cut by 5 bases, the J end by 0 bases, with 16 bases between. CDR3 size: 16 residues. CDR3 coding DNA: TGTGCCAGCAGCGCCCAAGGGGGGGGATTGAACACTGAAGCTTTCTTT. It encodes CASSAQGGGLNTEAFF.

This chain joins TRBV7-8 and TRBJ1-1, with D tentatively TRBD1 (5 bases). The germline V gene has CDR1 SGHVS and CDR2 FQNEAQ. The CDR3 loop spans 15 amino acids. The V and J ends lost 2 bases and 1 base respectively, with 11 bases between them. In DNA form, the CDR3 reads TGTGCCAGCAGCTTACAGGGATCGGCGAACACTGAAGCTTTCTTT. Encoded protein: CASSLQGSANTEAFF.

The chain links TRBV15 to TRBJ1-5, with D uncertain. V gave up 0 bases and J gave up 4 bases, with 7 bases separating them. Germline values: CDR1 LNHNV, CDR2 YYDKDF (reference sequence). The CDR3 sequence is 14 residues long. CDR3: CATSRDGENQPQHF. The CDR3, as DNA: TGTGCCACCAGCAGAGATGGAGAGAATCAGCCCCAGCATTTT.

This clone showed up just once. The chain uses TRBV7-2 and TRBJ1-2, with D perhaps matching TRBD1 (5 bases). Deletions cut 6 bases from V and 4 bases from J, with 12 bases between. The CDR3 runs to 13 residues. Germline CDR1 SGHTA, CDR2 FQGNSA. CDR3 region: CASRQSGGYGYTF. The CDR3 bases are TGTGCCAGCAGGCAAAGCGGGGGCTATGGCTACACCTTC.

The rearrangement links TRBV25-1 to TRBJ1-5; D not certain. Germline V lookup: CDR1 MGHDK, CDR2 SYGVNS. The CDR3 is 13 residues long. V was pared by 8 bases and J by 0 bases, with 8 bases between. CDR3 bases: TGTGCCAGCCACAAGGATAGCAATCAGCCCCAGCATTTT. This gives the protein CASHKDSNQPQHF.

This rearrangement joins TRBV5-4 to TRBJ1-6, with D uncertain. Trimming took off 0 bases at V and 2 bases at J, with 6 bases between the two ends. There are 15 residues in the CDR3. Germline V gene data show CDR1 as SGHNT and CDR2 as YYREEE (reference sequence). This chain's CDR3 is CASSLDNPYNSPLHF. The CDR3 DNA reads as TGTGCCAGCAGCTTGGACAACCCCTATAATTCACCCCTCCACTTT.

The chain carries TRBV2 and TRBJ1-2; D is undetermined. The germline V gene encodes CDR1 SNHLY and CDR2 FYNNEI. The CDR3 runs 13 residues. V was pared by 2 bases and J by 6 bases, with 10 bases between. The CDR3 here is CASSELAPNGYTF. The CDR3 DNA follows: TGTGCCAGCAGTGAATTGGCACCAAATGGCTACACCTTC.

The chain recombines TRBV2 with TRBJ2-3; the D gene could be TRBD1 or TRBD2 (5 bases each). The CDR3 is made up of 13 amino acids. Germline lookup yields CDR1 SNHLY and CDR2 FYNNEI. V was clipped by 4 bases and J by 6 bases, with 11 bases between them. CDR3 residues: CASSAGARDTQYF. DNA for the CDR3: TGTGCCAGCAGTGCCGGGGCTAGGGATACGCAGTATTTT.

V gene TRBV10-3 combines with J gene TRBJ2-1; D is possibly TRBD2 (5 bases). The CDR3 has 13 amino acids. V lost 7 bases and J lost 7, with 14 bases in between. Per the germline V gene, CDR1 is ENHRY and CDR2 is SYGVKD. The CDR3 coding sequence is TGTGCCATCACAGGTGGGAGTTTGAATGAGCAGTTCTTC. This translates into CAITGGSLNEQFF.

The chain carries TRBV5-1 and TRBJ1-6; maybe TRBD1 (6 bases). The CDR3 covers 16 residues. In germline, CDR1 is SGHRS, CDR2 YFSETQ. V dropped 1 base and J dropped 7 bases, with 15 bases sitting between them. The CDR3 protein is CASSLMSAGENSPLHF. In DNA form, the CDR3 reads TGCGCCAGCAGCTTGATGTCGGCAGGGGAAAATTCACCCCTCCACTTT.

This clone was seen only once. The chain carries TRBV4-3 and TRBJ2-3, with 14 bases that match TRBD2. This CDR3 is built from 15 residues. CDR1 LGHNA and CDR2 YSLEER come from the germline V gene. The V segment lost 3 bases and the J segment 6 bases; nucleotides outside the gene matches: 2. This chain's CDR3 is CASSQGTSGSDTQYF. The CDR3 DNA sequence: TGCGCCAGCAGCCAGGGGACTAGCGGGAGCGATACGCAGTATTTT.